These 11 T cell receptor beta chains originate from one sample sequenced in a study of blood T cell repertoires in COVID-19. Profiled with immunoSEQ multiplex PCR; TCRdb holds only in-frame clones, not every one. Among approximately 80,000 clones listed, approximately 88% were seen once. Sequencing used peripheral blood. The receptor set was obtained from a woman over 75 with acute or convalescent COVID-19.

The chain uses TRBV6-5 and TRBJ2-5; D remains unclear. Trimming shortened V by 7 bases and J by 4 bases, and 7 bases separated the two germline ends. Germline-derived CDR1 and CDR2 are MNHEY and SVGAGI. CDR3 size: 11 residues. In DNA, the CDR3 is TGTGCCAGCATATTCGGAGAGACCCAGTACTTC. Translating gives CASIFGETQYF.

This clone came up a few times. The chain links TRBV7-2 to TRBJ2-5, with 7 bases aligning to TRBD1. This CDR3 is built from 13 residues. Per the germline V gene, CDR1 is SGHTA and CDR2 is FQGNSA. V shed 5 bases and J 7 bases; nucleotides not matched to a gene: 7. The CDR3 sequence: CASSQGTAGTQYF. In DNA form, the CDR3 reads TGTGCCAGCAGCCAAGGGACAGCCGGGACCCAGTACTTC.

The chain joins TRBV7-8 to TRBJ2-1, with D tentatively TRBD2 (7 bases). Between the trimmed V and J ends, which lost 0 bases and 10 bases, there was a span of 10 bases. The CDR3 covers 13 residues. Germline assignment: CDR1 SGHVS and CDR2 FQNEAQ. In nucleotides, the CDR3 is TGTGCCAGCAGCTTAGCGGGGAGGGGGGAGCAGTTCTTC. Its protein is CASSLAGRGEQFF.

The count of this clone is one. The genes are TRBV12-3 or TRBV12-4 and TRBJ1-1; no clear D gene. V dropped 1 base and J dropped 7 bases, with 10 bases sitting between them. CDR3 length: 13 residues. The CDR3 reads CASSLEAGFEAFF. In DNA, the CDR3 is TGTGCCAGCAGTTTAGAGGCAGGCTTTGAAGCTTTCTTT.

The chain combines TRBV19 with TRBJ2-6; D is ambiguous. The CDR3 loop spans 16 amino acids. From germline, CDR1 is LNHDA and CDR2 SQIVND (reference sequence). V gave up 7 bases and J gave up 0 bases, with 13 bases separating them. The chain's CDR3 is CASMIHGTSGANVLTF. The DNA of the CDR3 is TGTGCCAGTATGATCCACGGTACCTCTGGGGCCAACGTCCTGACTTTC.

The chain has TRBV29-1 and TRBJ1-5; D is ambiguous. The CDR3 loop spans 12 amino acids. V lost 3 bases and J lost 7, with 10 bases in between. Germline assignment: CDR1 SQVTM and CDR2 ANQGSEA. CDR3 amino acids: CSVDREGQPQHF. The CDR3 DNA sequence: TGCAGCGTTGATCGGGAAGGACAGCCCCAGCATTTT. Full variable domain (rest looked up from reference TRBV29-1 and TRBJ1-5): SAVISQKPSRDICQRGTSLTIQCQVDSQVTMMFWYRQQPGQSLTLIATANQGSEATYESGFVIDKFPISRPNLTFSTLTVSNMSPEDSSIYLCSVDREGQPQHFGDGTRLSIL.

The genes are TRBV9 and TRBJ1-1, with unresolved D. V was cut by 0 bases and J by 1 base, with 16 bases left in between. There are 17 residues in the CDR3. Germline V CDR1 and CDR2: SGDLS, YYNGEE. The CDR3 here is CASSVGPAAGSNTEAFF. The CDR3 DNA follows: TGTGCCAGCAGCGTAGGTCCCGCCGCCGGGTCGAACACTGAAGCTTTCTTT.

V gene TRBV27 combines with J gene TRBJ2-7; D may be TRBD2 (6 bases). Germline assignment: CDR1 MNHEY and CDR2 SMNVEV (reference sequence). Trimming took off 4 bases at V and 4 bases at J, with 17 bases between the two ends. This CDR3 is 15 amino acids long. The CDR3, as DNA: TGTGCCAGCAGTTCCCAGACTAGTCCGTTGTACGAGCAGTACTTC. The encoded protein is CASSSQTSPLYEQYF.

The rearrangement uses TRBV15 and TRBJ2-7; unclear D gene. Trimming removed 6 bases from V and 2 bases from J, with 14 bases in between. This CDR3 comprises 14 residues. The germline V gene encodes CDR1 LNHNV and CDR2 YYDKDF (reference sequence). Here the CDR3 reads CATRGDGKTYEQYF. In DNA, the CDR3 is TGTGCCACCAGAGGAGATGGCAAGACCTACGAGCAGTACTTC.

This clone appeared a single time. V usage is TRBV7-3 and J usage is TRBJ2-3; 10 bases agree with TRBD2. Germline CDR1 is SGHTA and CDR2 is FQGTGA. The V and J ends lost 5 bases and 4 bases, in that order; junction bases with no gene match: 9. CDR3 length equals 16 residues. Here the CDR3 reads CASSHVLAGASDTQYF. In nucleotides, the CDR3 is TGTGCCAGCAGCCACGTCCTAGCGGGAGCTTCAGATACGCAGTATTTT. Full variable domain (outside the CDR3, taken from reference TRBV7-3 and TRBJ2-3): GAGVSQTPSNKVTEKGKYVELRCDPISGHTALYWYRQSLGQGPEFLIYFQGTGAADDSGLPNDRFFAVRPEGSVSTLKIQRTERGDSAVYLCASSHVLAGASDTQYFGPGTRLTVL.

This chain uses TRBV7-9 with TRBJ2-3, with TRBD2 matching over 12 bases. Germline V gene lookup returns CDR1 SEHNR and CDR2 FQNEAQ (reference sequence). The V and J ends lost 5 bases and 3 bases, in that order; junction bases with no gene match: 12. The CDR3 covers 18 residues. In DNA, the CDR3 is TGTGCCAGCAGCGTCAACACCCTAGCGGGAGGGGGAACAGATACGCAGTATTTT. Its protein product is CASSVNTLAGGGTDTQYF.